The 24 T cell receptor beta chains below were found in one sample sequenced in a study of blood T cells in healthy people across ages. Primed by a sample-barcoded 5' primer and a J-beta primer mix, a second PCR proceeded for 7 to 11 cycles. MiXCR, applied by TCRdb to the 5' RACE reads, yields one record per CDR3 protein. The top ten hold around 30% of the sample, which has 720,000 or so distinct CDR3 sequences, less than 45% seen once. Specimen: blood. Receptors were obtained from an elderly man in good health.

V gene TRBV6-2 or TRBV6-3 combines with J gene TRBJ1-1; D call uncertain. The germline V and J ends were trimmed by 8 bases and 1 base, with 11 bases remaining between them. The CDR3 is 13 residues long. The germline gives CDR1 MNHEY, CDR2 SVGEGT. CDR3 in amino acids: CASGWSENTEAFF. In DNA form, the CDR3 reads TGTGCCAGCGGTTGGTCGGAGAACACTGAAGCTTTCTTT.

Details on this clonotype: A much bigger clone sits one base away, suggesting this may be a read error. The chain recombines TRBV4-3 with TRBJ2-1, with D unclear. From germline, CDR1 is LGHNA and CDR2 YSLEER. This CDR3 spans 15 amino acids. The V and J ends lost 2 bases and 9 bases respectively, with 17 bases between them. This CDR3 reads CASSQREGGTCEQFF. CDR3 sequence (DNA): TGCGCCAGCAGCCAACGCGAAGGTGGTACCTGTGAGCAGTTCTTC.

This clonotype has a handful of counts. The rearrangement links TRBV9 to TRBJ2-5, with TRBD2 identical over 14 bases. Looked up from germline, CDR1 is SGDLS and CDR2 is YYNGEE. The CDR3 runs 21 residues. Trimming cost V 3 bases and J 4 bases; bases outside gene matches: 20. CDR3 protein: CASSERVAVAGLAGGGETQYF. The CDR3 DNA reads as TGTGCCAGCAGCGAGCGTGTGGCAGTGGCCGGACTAGCGGGGGGTGGAGAGACCCAGTACTTC.

For this clonotype: Since a much larger clone is just one base distant, this may be a read error. The chain couples TRBV29-1 to TRBJ2-4, with D hard to call. V dropped 4 bases and J dropped 13 bases, with 20 bases sitting between them. The V gene's germline CDR1 is SQVTM and CDR2 ANQGSEA. The length of the CDR3 is 13 residues. The chain's CDR3 is CSVGEDVRYGQYF. CDR3 DNA: TGCAGCGTTGGCGAAGACGTTAGATACGGGCAGTACTTC. The variable domain in full, with the rest retrieved from reference TRBV29-1 and TRBJ2-4, is SAVISQKPSRDICQRGTSLTIQCQVDSQVTMMFWYRQQPGQSLTLIATANQGSEATYESGFVIDKFPISRPNLTFSTLTVSNMSPEDSSIYLCSVGEDVRYGQYFGAGTRLSVL.

This clonotype was recorded a few times. The chain uses TRBV20-1 and TRBJ1-2, with a possible D match to TRBD1 (6 bases). This CDR3 is built from 14 residues. The V and J ends lost 4 bases and 5 bases respectively, with 17 bases between them. Germline V gene sequence: CDR1 DFQATT, CDR2 SNEGSKA (reference sequence). The CDR3 loop reads CSATDNRARYGYTF. The CDR3, as DNA: TGCAGTGCTACTGACAACAGGGCTCGGTATGGCTACACCTTC.

The chain joins TRBV10-3 to TRBJ2-3; 10 nucleotides match TRBD1. CDR3 length: 14 residues. The germline gives CDR1 ENHRY, CDR2 SYGVKD. V lost 8 bases and J lost 2; bases outside the gene matches: 4. CDR3 coding DNA: TGTGCCATCCGGGACAGGGGTTACACAGATACGCAGTATTTT. It translates to CAIRDRGYTDTQYF.

This clonotype was detected only a few times. The chain is built from TRBV5-1 and TRBJ2-4, with 8 bases fitting TRBD2. This CDR3 comprises 14 residues. The germline gives CDR1 SGHRS, CDR2 YFSETQ. The junction had 3 bases not matched to a gene; V was cut back by 4 bases and J by 3 bases. CDR3 sequence: CASSPGGDKNIQYF. CDR3 sequence (DNA): TGCGCCAGCAGCCCGGGGGGGGACAAAAACATTCAGTACTTC.

This clonotype was seen a single time. The conserved final phenylalanine or tryptophan is absent from the CDR3, which likely points to a read error. The J gene is TRBJ2-6, the V gene TRBV4-2, with D unclear. Germline CDR1 is LGHNA and CDR2 is YNFKEQ. This CDR3 spans 18 amino acids. V lost 0 bases and J 0 bases, leaving 12 bases between the germline ends. The DNA of the CDR3 is TGTGCCAGCAGCCAAGATGTATTAGCTTCCTCTGGGGCCAACGTCCTGACTCTC. Protein product: CASSQDVLASSGANVLTL.

This clonotype was seen ten or more times. This chain joins TRBV7-2 and TRBJ2-3, with 9 bases aligning to TRBD1. The J segment lost 5 bases and the V segment lost 5 bases, leaving 11 bases of the junction unmatched. CDR1 SGHTA and CDR2 FQGNSA come from the germline V gene. This CDR3 comprises 16 residues. CDR3 DNA sequence: TGTGCCAGCAGCCTCCGACAGGGGGGCCCTGGAGATACGCAGTATTTT. Its protein product is CASSLRQGGPGDTQYF.

This clonotype was found a few times. The V gene is TRBV30, the J gene TRBJ2-3; tentatively, D is TRBD1 or TRBD2 (5 bases each). Between the trimmed V and J ends, which lost 3 bases and 7 bases, there was a span of 20 bases. Looked up from germline, CDR1 is GTSNPN and CDR2 is SVGIG (reference sequence). CDR3 length: 15 amino acids. The CDR3 DNA follows: TGTGCCTGGAGGGACCGACGGGACCCCTGGAATACGCAGTATTTT. The encoded protein is CAWRDRRDPWNTQYF.

The rearrangement joins TRBV9 to TRBJ2-1, with 7 nucleotides matching TRBD2. Germline V gene data show CDR1 as SGDLS and CDR2 as YYNGEE. Trimming at V came to 4 bases and at J to 4 bases, leaving 11 bases not matched to a gene. This CDR3 contains 16 residues. The CDR3 sequence: CASSPSGLAVYNEQFF. The CDR3 DNA sequence: TGTGCCAGCAGCCCCAGTGGTCTAGCGGTTTACAATGAGCAGTTCTTC. Full variable domain (rest looked up from reference TRBV9 and TRBJ2-1): DSGVTQTPKHLITATGQRVTLRCSPRSGDLSVYWYQQSLDQGLQFLIQYYNGEERAKGNILERFSAQQFPDLHSELNLSSLELGDSALYFCASSPSGLAVYNEQFFGPGTRLTVL.

The chain employs TRBV5-4 and TRBJ2-7; 9 nucleotides line up with TRBD1. Trimming at V came to 4 bases and at J to 5 bases, leaving 7 bases not matched to a gene. Germline values: CDR1 SGHNT, CDR2 YYREEE (reference sequence). The CDR3 has 14 amino acids. CDR3 residues: CASSMGQGVHEQYF. DNA for the CDR3: TGTGCCAGCAGCATGGGACAGGGCGTCCACGAGCAGTACTTC.

This clonotype was counted between two and nine times. The genes are TRBV7-9 and TRBJ2-3; TRBD2 aligns across 8 bases. The germline V gene encodes CDR1 SEHNR and CDR2 FQNEAQ (reference sequence). The CDR3 has 20 residues. After removal of 5 bases from V and 0 bases from J, the junction contained 19 bases not matched to a gene. The CDR3, as DNA: TGTGCCAGCAGCCGGAAGGGACTAGGGGAGATTGGGGCTAGCACAGATACGCAGTATTTT. This translates into CASSRKGLGEIGASTDTQYF.

This chain connects TRBV9 to TRBJ2-3; 8 bases are shared with TRBD2. CDR1 SGDLS and CDR2 YYNGEE come from the germline V gene. This CDR3 spans 14 amino acids. J gave up 5 bases and V 4 bases, and 6 bases lay outside the gene matches. Written as DNA, the CDR3 is TGTGCCAGCAGCCCCCGACTAGCGAAAGATACGCAGTATTTT. It is translated as CASSPRLAKDTQYF.

J is TRBJ1-1 and V is TRBV5-1; no firm D call. The germline V gene has CDR1 SGHRS and CDR2 YFSETQ. The CDR3 totals 13 residues. V lost 1 base to trimming and J lost 4 bases, with 8 bases between them. The chain's CDR3 is CASSLWEGTEAFF. Here the CDR3 DNA reads TGCGCCAGCAGCTTGTGGGAAGGCACTGAAGCTTTCTTT.

About this clonotype itself: Mismatch with germline at one junction end may stem from a read error. The V and J genes are TRBV2 and TRBJ2-4; TRBD1 matches 7 bases. Germline V gene sequence: CDR1 SNHLY, CDR2 FYNNEI. CDR3 length equals 16 residues. The CDR3 DNA follows: TGTGCCAGCAGCGAAGACAGGGCCCAAGCCAAAAACATTCAGTACTTC. This codes for CASSEDRAQAKNIQYF.

The chain employs TRBV9 and TRBJ2-1; 7 positions match TRBD2. CDR1 is SGDLS and CDR2 is YYNGEE in the germline V gene. This CDR3 has 16 residues. V dropped 0 bases and J dropped 5; count of bases not matched to a gene: 8. This CDR3 is CASSVVQGLTDNEQFF. CDR3 coding DNA: TGTGCCAGCAGCGTAGTTCAGGGACTAACCGACAATGAGCAGTTCTTC.

This clonotype was detected ten times or more. V usage is TRBV27 and J usage is TRBJ2-7; 7 bases align to TRBD1. The germline V gene has CDR1 MNHEY and CDR2 SMNVEV (reference sequence). V was pared by 7 bases and J by 3 bases, with 12 bases of the junction left unmatched. The length of the CDR3 is 15 residues. The CDR3 here is CASKGWRTGDYEQYF. The CDR3 bases are TGTGCCAGCAAGGGTTGGCGGACAGGAGACTACGAGCAGTACTTC.

This clonotype was found once. A single base separates this from a much larger clone, so it may be a read error. DNA of the CDR3: TGTGTCAGCAGCAGGGTAGGGGCTGGCTACACCTTC. Amino acids: CVSSRVGAGYTF. The chain uses TRBV13 and TRBJ1-2; tentative D call: TRBD1 (5 bases). Germline-derived CDR1 and CDR2 are PRHDT and FYEKMQ (reference sequence). The CDR3 covers 12 residues.

The chain couples TRBV24-1 to TRBJ1-5; TRBD1 might be the D (6 bases). The CDR3 contains 13 residues. The V end was cut by 4 bases, the J end by 6 bases, with 9 bases between. Germline values: CDR1 KGHDR, CDR2 SFDVKD. The CDR3 DNA reads TGTGCCACCAGTGACACACAGGGTCAGCCCCAGCATTTT. As protein: CATSDTQGQPQHF.

J is TRBJ2-1 and V is TRBV3-1; 11 bases line up with TRBD2. Losses at the gene ends were 4 bases for V and 1 base for J; bases not matched to a gene: 9. Germline assignment: CDR1 LGHDT and CDR2 YNNKEL (reference sequence). The CDR3 runs to 18 residues. The CDR3 bases are TGTGCCAGCAGCCGGTCGGGACTAGCGGAGGGTTCCTACAATGAGCAGTTCTTC. Its protein product is CASSRSGLAEGSYNEQFF.

In its sample, this clonotype was seen many times. The chain has TRBV20-1 and TRBJ2-1, with 12 bases aligning to TRBD2. Germline V gene data show CDR1 as DFQATT and CDR2 as SNEGSKA (reference sequence). V gave up 1 base and J gave up 0 bases; unmatched junction bases: 4. The CDR3 runs 17 residues. The CDR3 region is CSARGLAGGPSYNEQFF. The CDR3 nucleotides are TGCAGTGCTAGAGGTCTAGCGGGAGGGCCCTCCTACAATGAGCAGTTCTTC.

This clonotype was detected ten times or more. V usage is TRBV3-1 and J usage is TRBJ2-7; tentative D call: TRBD1 (7 bases). The CDR3 covers 16 residues. V lost 4 bases to trimming and J lost 2 bases, with 18 bases between them. Germline CDR1 LGHDT, CDR2 YNNKEL (reference sequence). CDR3 bases: TGTGCCAGCAGCCCAGCGGCCAGGGGGGACACCTACGAGCAGTACTTC. Amino acids: CASSPAARGDTYEQYF.

This clonotype was found many times. As DNA, the CDR3 is TGTGCCAGCGCACCTCAGGGGGCGGGAGAAAAACTGTTTTTT. Its translation: CASAPQGAGEKLFF. The chain links TRBV2 to TRBJ1-4, with TRBD1 identical over 8 bases. Trimming took 8 bases from V and 8 from J; bases not matched to a gene: 10. Germline V gene data show CDR1 as SNHLY and CDR2 as FYNNEI. This CDR3 has 14 amino acids.